The rows below give T cell receptor beta chains drawn from one sample of a study of neurological immune-mediated disorders. MiXCR was run by TCRdb on the 5' RACE reads, yielding one entry per CDR3 protein. Here the sample spans 35,000 to 40,000 distinct CDR3 sequences, roughly 12% being singletons. The sample taken for sequencing was CD4+ T cells from blood. These receptors all come from a woman under 40 with HTLV-1-associated myelopathy (HAM/TSP). Both conserved end residues are part of each CDR3. D genes are given only for firm matches. Part of the rows lack a size; the others show once, few, many or a class for expanded clones.

V,D,J,size,length,DNA,CDR3
TRBV20-1,.,TRBJ2-4,many,15,TGCAGTGCTAGCCCCAGGAGTAAGAGCAAAAACATTCAGTACTTC,CSASPRSKSKNIQYF
TRBV20-1,.,TRBJ1-1,many,12,TGCAGTGCTAGAGGTGGGGCCACTGAAGCTTTCTTT,CSARGGATEAFF
TRBV12-3/TRBV12-4,TRBD1,TRBJ1-1,many,14,TGTGCCAGCAGTCCGACAGGGGGTCACACTGAAGCTTTCTTT,CASSPTGGHTEAFF
TRBV20-1,TRBD1,TRBJ2-7,many,15,TGCAGTGCTAGTTTTCCGGGACAGGGTTCCTACGAGCAGTACTTC,CSASFPGQGSYEQYF
TRBV20-1,.,TRBJ2-7,.,11,TGCAGTTCTACCGGGGAATACGAGCAGTACTTC,CSSTGEYEQYF
TRBV20-1,.,TRBJ2-7,many,12,TGCAGTGCTAAAGACTCGGCCTACGAGCAGTACTTC,CSAKDSAYEQYF
TRBV7-2,.,TRBJ1-3,many,12,TGTGCCAGCAGCTTACGGGGAAACACCATATATTTT,CASSLRGNTIYF
TRBV7-8,.,TRBJ1-6,medium-sized,15,TGTGCCAGCAGCTTTTCCGGGACGGATGATTCACCCCTCCACTTT,CASSFSGTDDSPLHF
TRBV20-1,TRBD1,TRBJ2-1,many,15,TGCAGTGCTAGCCGGCCGACAGGGTCCTACAATGAGCAGTTCTTC,CSASRPTGSYNEQFF
TRBV5-6,.,TRBJ2-1,many,14,TGTGCCAGCAGCTTTTACAAGGGATACAATGAGCAGTTCTTC,CASSFYKGYNEQFF
TRBV5-1,TRBD1,TRBJ1-2,many,16,TGCGCCAGCAGCGTAAACGGACAGGCCAACCTCTATGGCTACACCTTC,CASSVNGQANLYGYTF
TRBV5-1,.,TRBJ1-1,many,15,TGCGCCAGCAGCTACGGTACCCCGCAAGACACTGAAGCTTTCTTT,CASSYGTPQDTEAFF
TRBV7-9,TRBD2,TRBJ2-7,many,14,TGTGCCAGCAGCCGAATGGGGGGGGCCTACGAGCAGTACTTC,CASSRMGGAYEQYF
TRBV20-1,.,TRBJ1-2,.,11,TGCAGTGCTAGAGTAGTAGATGGCCACACCTTC,CSARVVDGHTF
TRBV20-1,.,TRBJ1-2,many,9,TGCAGTGCTGCAAAAGGCTACACCTTC,CSAAKGYTF
TRBV5-1,.,TRBJ1-4,many,15,TGCGCCAGCAGCTTGGCCTTGGGGGAAAATGAAAAACTGTTTTTT,CASSLALGENEKLFF
TRBV5-1,TRBD1,TRBJ1-6,many,14,TGCGCCAGCAGCCCGGACAGGGGACTTGGGACCCTCCACTTT,CASSPDRGLGTLHF
TRBV7-8,.,TRBJ1-5,many,15,TGTGCCAGCAGCTCCTCAGGGGATCGGAATCAGCCCCAGCATTTT,CASSSSGDRNQPQHF
TRBV5-1,.,TRBJ1-2,many,13,TGCGCCAGCAGCCTCGGACAAGACTCTGGCTACACCTTC,CASSLGQDSGYTF
TRBV3-1,.,TRBJ1-2,many,16,TGTGCCAGCAGCCAATCGGGAACAGAGAATAACTATGGCTACACCTTC,CASSQSGTENNYGYTF
TRBV20-1,.,TRBJ1-5,many,15,TGCAGTGCTCAGAACCCGACAGCCCGCCATCAGCCCCAGCATTTT,CSAQNPTARHQPQHF
TRBV20-1,.,TRBJ1-1,.,12,TGCAGTGCTATAGGCAGGGCCACTGAAGCTTTCTTT,CSAIGRATEAFF
TRBV5-1,.,TRBJ1-1,.,14,TGCGCTAGCAGCTTCGGGGGGTCGGAATCTGAAGCTTTCTTT,CASSFGGSESEAFF
TRBV5-1,.,TRBJ2-7,.,14,TGCGCCAGCAGCTTTATCGGGGACGCGAACGAGCAGTACTTC,CASSFIGDANEQYF
TRBV6-1,TRBD1,TRBJ1-1,many,13,TGTGCCAGCAGTGAAAATAGACAGGGACGAGCTTTCTTT,CASSENRQGRAFF
TRBV15,.,TRBJ2-1,many,13,TGTGCCACCAGCAGAGATACGCACAATGAGCAGTTCTTC,CATSRDTHNEQFF
TRBV20-1,.,TRBJ2-1,many,14,TGCAGTGCTAGAGATGTCGTAGGGTACAATGAGCAGTTCTTC,CSARDVVGYNEQFF
TRBV20-1,.,TRBJ2-1,many,16,TGCAGTGCTAGAGATGGGCGCAGGGGCCGGTACAATGAGCAGTTCTTC,CSARDGRRGRYNEQFF
TRBV12-3/TRBV12-4,TRBD2,TRBJ2-3,many,16,TGTGCCAGCAGTTTCGCGGGGGGCTCCGAGTGGGATACGCAGTATTTT,CASSFAGGSEWDTQYF
TRBV10-3,.,TRBJ2-1,many,14,TGTGCCACCCAAATAGCGACAGGCGCGAATGAGCAGTTCTTC,CATQIATGANEQFF
TRBV10-3,TRBD1,TRBJ1-2,many,16,TGTGCCATCAGTGAGTTTAAACAGGGGTCGGGCTATGGCTACACCTTC,CAISEFKQGSGYGYTF
TRBV5-6,.,TRBJ1-1,medium-sized,15,TGTGCCAGCAGCTTTCTGGGGGGACGGGAGACTGAAGCTTTCTTT,CASSFLGGRETEAFF
TRBV12-5,TRBD2,TRBJ2-1,many,15,TGTGCTAGTGGTTCGGGACTAGCGGGGCACAATGAGCAGTTCTTC,CASGSGLAGHNEQFF
TRBV4-1,.,TRBJ1-2,.,15,TGCGCCAGCAGCCAAGTACGGACAGATAACTATGGCTACACCTTC,CASSQVRTDNYGYTF
TRBV6-5,TRBD2,TRBJ2-5,many,18,TGTGCCAGCAGCCCTTCTAGCGGGGGGGCTACCCGCCGAGAGACCCAGTACTTC,CASSPSSGGATRRETQYF
TRBV20-1,.,TRBJ1-1,many,16,TGCAGTGCTGCAGACCACTCAGGTTTCCTGAACACTGAAGCTTTCTTT,CSAADHSGFLNTEAFF
TRBV20-1,.,TRBJ1-5,many,16,TGCAGTGCTAGGGCAGGCTTTACCGATAGCAATCAGCCCCAGCATTTT,CSARAGFTDSNQPQHF
TRBV7-6,.,TRBJ2-3,many,13,TGTGCCAGCAGCGCGCTTTGGACAGATACGCAGTATTTT,CASSALWTDTQYF
TRBV6-1,.,TRBJ1-1,many,13,TGTGCCAGCAGCAGGGAAGGGAACACTGAAGCTTTCTTT,CASSREGNTEAFF
TRBV9,.,TRBJ2-2,many,16,TGTGCCAGCAGCGTCGCTCCTAGTGGGGGCACCGGGGAGCTGTTTTTT,CASSVAPSGGTGELFF
TRBV5-1,.,TRBJ1-2,many,15,TGCGCCAGCAGCAAAGAAGGGACGGTTAACTATGGCTACACCTTC,CASSKEGTVNYGYTF
TRBV20-1,TRBD1,TRBJ2-1,many,15,TGCAGTGCTAACCCCGCCGGGACAGGGGCCAATGAGCAGTTCTTC,CSANPAGTGANEQFF
TRBV27,.,TRBJ1-1,many,14,TGTGCCAGCAGTTTAGTCAGCGGTGCCCCTGAAGCTTTCTTT,CASSLVSGAPEAFF
TRBV20-1,TRBD1,TRBJ1-1,many,13,TGCAGTGCTACATCCTGGACAGGGACTGAAGCTTTCTTT,CSATSWTGTEAFF
TRBV5-1,.,TRBJ1-1,many,14,TGCGCCAGCAGCTTGTTCGGCACGAACACTGAAGCTTTCTTT,CASSLFGTNTEAFF
TRBV20-1,TRBD1,TRBJ1-1,many,15,TGCAGTGCTAGAGAGGCAGGGGGGGGATTCACTGAAGCTTTCTTT,CSAREAGGGFTEAFF
TRBV5-1,TRBD1,TRBJ2-7,.,17,TGCGCCAGCAGCTCTCCCAGGGACAGGTTCTCCTACAATGAGCAGTACTTC,CASSSPRDRFSYNEQYF
TRBV30,.,TRBJ2-2,few,14,TGTGCCTGGAGTGTAAAGCTCCGAAACGGGGAGCTGTTTTTT,CAWSVKLRNGELFF
TRBV12-3/TRBV12-4,.,TRBJ1-1,many,13,TGTGCCAGCAGTTTCTCGGGATGGACTGAAGCTTTCTTT,CASSFSGWTEAFF
TRBV5-1,.,TRBJ2-1,many,15,TGCGCCAGCAGCTTGGGGGGGGTTGAAGTTAATGAGCAGTTCTTC,CASSLGGVEVNEQFF
TRBV27,.,TRBJ2-3,many,14,TGTGCCAGCACCCCAGGGCTGGGCACAGATACGCAGTATTTT,CASTPGLGTDTQYF
TRBV19,TRBD2,TRBJ2-3,.,16,TGTGCCAGTAGAGCTTTACTAGCGGGAGAGGGAGATACGCAGTATTTT,CASRALLAGEGDTQYF
TRBV20-1,TRBD1,TRBJ2-3,many,12,TGCAGTGCCAGACAGGGAGCAGATACGCAGTATTTT,CSARQGADTQYF
TRBV12-3/TRBV12-4,TRBD1,TRBJ1-5,many,14,TGTGCCAGCCTGGGACAGGGGGTTAATCAGCCCCAGCATTTT,CASLGQGVNQPQHF
TRBV5-1,.,TRBJ1-1,many,13,TGCGCCAGCAGCTTGGCCGGGGGGCCTGAAGCTTTCTTT,CASSLAGGPEAFF
TRBV5-1,TRBD2,TRBJ2-1,few,15,TGCACCAACAGCCTTAGCGGGGGGGCCTCAGGAGAGCAGTTCTTC,CTNSLSGGASGEQFF